Presented here are 8 T cell receptor beta chains from one specimen sequenced in a study of PD-L1 blockade in urothelial cancer. Sequenced by immunoSEQ multiplex PCR; TCRdb stores in-frame clones only, minus some. Of 45,000 to 65,000 clones listed, 85% were seen once; the top ten hold roughly 14%. Stated time point: pretreatment peripheral blood. The material was PBMCs, obtained around atezolizumab (anti-PD-L1) treatment. These receptors originate from a man aged 70 or older with urothelial cancer.

This clone was seen a few times. The chain couples TRBV2 to TRBJ2-1; 13 bases agree with TRBD2. CDR1 and CDR2 from the germline V gene are SNHLY and FYNNEI. V dropped 3 bases and J dropped 9; count of bases not matched to a gene: 5. The CDR3 contains 15 residues. CDR3 residues: CASSDGLAGEGEQFF. CDR3 nucleotides: TGTGCCAGCAGTGATGGACTAGCGGGAGAGGGTGAGCAGTTCTTC.

The V call is TRBV21-1, the J call TRBJ2-5; the table's D call TRBD1 went unverified against the DNA. TRBV21-1 is labeled a pseudogene. CDR3 length: 15 amino acids. The CDR3 sequence is CASSKVKGYQETQYF. DNA for the CDR3: TGTGCCAGCAGCAAAGTGAAGGGGTACCAAGAGACCCAGTACTTC.

V usage is TRBV5-1 and J usage is TRBJ2-5; TRBD2 matches 10 bases. This CDR3 is built from 15 residues. Trimming removed 0 bases from V and 5 bases from J; junction bases left unmatched: 4. Germline V gene lookup returns CDR1 SGHRS and CDR2 YFSETQ. The CDR3 loop reads CASSLASGSEETQYF. CDR3 coding DNA: TGCGCCAGCAGCTTGGCTAGCGGGAGTGAGGAGACCCAGTACTTC.

The chain carries TRBV19 and TRBJ2-7, with TRBD1 matching over 7 bases. The CDR3 is made up of 14 amino acids. In germline, CDR1 is LNHDA, CDR2 SQIVND (reference sequence). V dropped 1 base and J dropped 3; count of bases not matched to a gene: 3. DNA for the CDR3: TGTGCCAGTAGTATAGGACAGGGTGACTACGAGCAGTACTTC. It codes for CASSIGQGDYEQYF.

Here the CDR3 DNA reads TGTGCCAGCTCGCCCCGGGACAACTCCTACGAGCAGTACTTC. Translated, it gives CASSPRDNSYEQYF. V usage is TRBV18 and J usage is TRBJ2-7; TRBD1 is a possible D gene (6 bases). Germline loops: CDR1 KGHSH, CDR2 LQKENI. This CDR3 is built from 14 residues. Between the trimmed V and J ends, which lost 6 bases and 0 bases, there was a span of 12 bases.

The rearrangement joins TRBV6-5 to TRBJ2-7; TRBD2 agrees at 7 bases. The V gene end was trimmed by 0 bases and the J gene end by 3 bases; junction bases not matched to a gene: 5. CDR3 length: 15 residues. Per germline, CDR1 MNHEY and CDR2 SVGAGI. CDR3 amino acids: CASSYSAASGYEQYF. The CDR3, as DNA: TGTGCCAGCAGTTACTCGGCGGCTAGCGGCTACGAGCAGTACTTC.

The CDR3 DNA is TGTGCCAGCTCTATTGGGACAGAGGGGACCCAGTACTTC. Translated: CASSIGTEGTQYF. V and J are TRBV18 and TRBJ2-5; 7 bases fit TRBD1. The junction had 8 bases not matched to a gene; V was cut back by 6 bases and J by 7 bases. CDR1 and CDR2 from the germline V gene are KGHSH and LQKENI. The CDR3 runs to 13 residues.

The rearrangement joins TRBV6-1 to TRBJ1-1, with D tentatively TRBD1 (6 bases). Deletions cut 2 bases from V and 1 base from J, with 14 bases between. Germline CDR1 and CDR2: MNHNS and SASEGT. The CDR3 length is 16 residues. CDR3 protein: CASSEIRARGNTEAFF. The CDR3 nucleotides are TGTGCCAGCAGTGAAATCCGGGCCAGGGGGAACACTGAAGCTTTCTTT.